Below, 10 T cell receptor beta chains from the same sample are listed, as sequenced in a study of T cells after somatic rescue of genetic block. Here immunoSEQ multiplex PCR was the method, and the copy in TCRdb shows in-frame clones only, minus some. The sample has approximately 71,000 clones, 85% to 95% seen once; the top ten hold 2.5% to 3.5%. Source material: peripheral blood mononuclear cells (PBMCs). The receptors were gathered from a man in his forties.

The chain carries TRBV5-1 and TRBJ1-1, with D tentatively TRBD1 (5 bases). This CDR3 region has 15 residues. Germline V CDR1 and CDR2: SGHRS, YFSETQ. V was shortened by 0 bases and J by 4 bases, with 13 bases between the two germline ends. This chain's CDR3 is CASSLEGYPTTEAFF. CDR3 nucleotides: TGCGCCAGCAGCTTGGAGGGGTATCCTACCACTGAAGCTTTCTTT.

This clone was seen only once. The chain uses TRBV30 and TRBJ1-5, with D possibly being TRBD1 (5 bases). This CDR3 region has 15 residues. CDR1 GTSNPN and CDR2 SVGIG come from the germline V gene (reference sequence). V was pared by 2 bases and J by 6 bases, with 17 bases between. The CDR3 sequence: CAWSRTGGGGQPQHF. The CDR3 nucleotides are TGTGCCTGGAGTAGGACGGGGGGGGGAGGTCAGCCCCAGCATTTT.

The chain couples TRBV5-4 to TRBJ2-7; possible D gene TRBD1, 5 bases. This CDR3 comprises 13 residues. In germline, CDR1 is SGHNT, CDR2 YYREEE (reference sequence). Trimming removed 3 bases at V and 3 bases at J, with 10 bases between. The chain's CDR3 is CASSWSRDYEQYF. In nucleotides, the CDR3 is TGTGCCAGCAGCTGGAGCAGGGACTACGAGCAGTACTTC. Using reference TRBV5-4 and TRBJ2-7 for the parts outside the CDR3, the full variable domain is ETGVTQSPTHLIKTRGQQVTLRCSSQSGHNTVSWYQQALGQGPQFIFQYYREEENGRGNFPPRFSGLQFPNYSSELNVNALELDDSALYLCASSWSRDYEQYFGPGTRLTVT.

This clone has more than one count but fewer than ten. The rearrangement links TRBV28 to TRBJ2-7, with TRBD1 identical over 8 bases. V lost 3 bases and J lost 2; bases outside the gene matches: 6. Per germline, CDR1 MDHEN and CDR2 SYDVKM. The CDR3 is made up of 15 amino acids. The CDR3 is CASSFWSGGPYEQYF. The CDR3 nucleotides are TGTGCCAGCAGTTTTTGGTCAGGGGGCCCCTACGAGCAGTACTTC. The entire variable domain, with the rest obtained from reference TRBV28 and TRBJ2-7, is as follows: DVKVTQSSRYLVKRTGEKVFLECVQDMDHENMFWYRQDPGLGLRLIYFSYDVKMKEKGDIPEGYSVSREKKERFSLILESASTNQTSMYLCASSFWSGGPYEQYFGPGTRLTVT.

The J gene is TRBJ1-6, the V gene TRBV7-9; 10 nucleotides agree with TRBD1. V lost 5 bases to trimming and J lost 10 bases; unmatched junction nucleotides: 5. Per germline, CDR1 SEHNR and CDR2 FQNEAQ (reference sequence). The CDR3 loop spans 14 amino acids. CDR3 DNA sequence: TGTGCCAGCAGCCAGGGACAGGGGTACTCACCCCTCCACTTT. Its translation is CASSQGQGYSPLHF. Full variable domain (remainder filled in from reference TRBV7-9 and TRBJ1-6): DTGVSQNPRHKITKRGQNVTFRCDPISEHNRLYWYRQTLGQGPEFLTYFQNEAQLEKSRLLSDRFSAERPKGSFSTLEIQRTEQGDSAMYLCASSQGQGYSPLHFGNGTRLTVT.

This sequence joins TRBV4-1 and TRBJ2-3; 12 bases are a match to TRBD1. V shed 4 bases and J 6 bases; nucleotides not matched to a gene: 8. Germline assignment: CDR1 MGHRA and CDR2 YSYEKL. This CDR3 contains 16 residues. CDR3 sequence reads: CASSPWAGQGADTQYF. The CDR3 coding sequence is TGCGCCAGCAGCCCCTGGGCGGGACAGGGGGCGGATACGCAGTATTTT.

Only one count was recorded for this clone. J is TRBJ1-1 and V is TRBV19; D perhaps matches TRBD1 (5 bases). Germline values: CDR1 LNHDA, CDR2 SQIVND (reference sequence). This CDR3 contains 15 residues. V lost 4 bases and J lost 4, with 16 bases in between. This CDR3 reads CASSNTRGKVTEAFF. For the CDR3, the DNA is TGTGCCAGTAGTAATACGAGGGGAAAGGTCACTGAAGCTTTCTTT.

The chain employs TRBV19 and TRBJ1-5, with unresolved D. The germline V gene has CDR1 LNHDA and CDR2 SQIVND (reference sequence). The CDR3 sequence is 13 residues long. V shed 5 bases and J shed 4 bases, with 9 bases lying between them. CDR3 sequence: CASSLHGNQPQHF. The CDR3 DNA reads TGTGCCAGTAGTCTACATGGGAATCAGCCCCAGCATTTT.

The CDR3 loop reads CASSLESSAYGNTIYF. The CDR3 DNA follows: TGTGCCAGCAGCTTAGAGTCGTCCGCGTACGGAAACACCATATATTTT. The chain uses TRBV7-2 and TRBJ1-3; unclear D gene. V lost 1 base and J 4 bases, leaving 14 bases between the germline ends. This CDR3 contains 16 residues. Per germline, CDR1 SGHTA and CDR2 FQGNSA.

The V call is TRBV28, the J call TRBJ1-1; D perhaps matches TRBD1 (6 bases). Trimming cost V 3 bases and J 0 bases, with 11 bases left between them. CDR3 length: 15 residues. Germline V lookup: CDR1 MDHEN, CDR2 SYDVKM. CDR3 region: CASSFGHRVNTEAFF. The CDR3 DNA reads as TGTGCCAGCAGTTTTGGTCACAGGGTGAACACTGAAGCTTTCTTT.